This TCR beta chain was captured by sequencing in a study of blood T cell repertoires in COVID-19. Data came from immunoSEQ multiplex PCR; TCRdb stores just in-frame clones and leaves some out. Altogether 350,000 to 500,000 clones are present, approximately 90% being singletons, with the ten largest covering 1.4%. From germline, CDR1 is SEHNR and CDR2 FQNEAQ (reference sequence). The V end lost 2 bases, the J end lost 6 bases, and 12 bases lay between the germline ends. There are 14 residues in the CDR3. Sequencing input: PBMCs or T cells enriched from blood (not recorded which). This sequence joins TRBV7-9 and TRBJ2-3; D call uncertain. The receptor was derived from a woman between 18 and 30 years old who had been exposed to COVID-19. In DNA form, the CDR3 reads TGTGCCAGCAGCTTACCCCTAAGTGCCGATACGCAGTATTTT. It encodes CASSLPLSADTQYF.